This record covers a single T cell receptor beta chain. Its specificity is unknown. Primers included in the PCR were 60 Vbeta and 13 Jbeta primers. Measured with immunoSEQ multiplex PCR; TCRdb has only the in-frame clones, and not every one. Here the sample spans approximately 170,000 clones, less than 85% being singletons. The entry originates in a study of cytomegalovirus exposure and HLA in healthy donors. Study-wide context: For the roughly 400 genotyped donors, 75% to 90% fell within the Caucasian-associated ancestry cluster. Overall study results and limits: Most TCR sequences were rare, but some public TCRs occurred in many donors. The study had only CMV serostatus as immune exposure information.

Donors were nominally healthy when sampled, though unrecorded immune exposures were likely. The CDR3 extends over 17 amino acids. Germline V gene sequence: CDR1 GTSNPN, CDR2 SVGIG (reference sequence). The J segment lost 0 bases and the V segment lost 4 bases, leaving 14 bases of the junction unmatched. This clonotype originated in a boy younger than 10 in good health and CMV-seronegative. The sequenced sample was PBMCs. V usage is TRBV30 and J usage is TRBJ2-5, with 7 bases that match TRBD1. CDR3 amino acids: CAWNRGQIFQYQETQYF. The CDR3 DNA reads TGTGCCTGGAACCGGGGACAGATATTTCAGTACCAAGAGACCCAGTACTTC.